The 31 T cell receptor beta chains reported below all come from one sample, sequenced in a study of OX40 agonist ivuxolimab in advanced cancers. Method: immunoSEQ multiplex PCR; TCRdb's copy keeps in-frame clones and lacks some. The sample contains approximately 120,000 clones, roughly 90% of which appear only once. The source material was CD4+ or CD8+ T cells sorted from blood, sampled in a trial of the OX40 agonist ivuxolimab. The receptors stem from an adult with an advanced solid tumor such as melanoma, head and neck, liver or kidney cancer.

The chain links TRBV10-2 to TRBJ1-6, with D unresolved. CDR3 size: 11 residues. CDR1 and CDR2 from the germline V gene are WSHSY and SAAADI. V was clipped by 3 bases and J by 10 bases, with 4 bases between them. The CDR3 sequence is CASSDGSPLHF. In DNA form, the CDR3 reads TGCGCCAGCAGTGACGGATCACCCCTCCACTTT.

With respect to this clone: Its ends do not fully match the called genes, so a read error is possible. The J gene is TRBJ2-2, the V gene TRBV7-7; TRBD1 is a possible D gene (6 bases). CDR3 length equals 15 residues. Looked up from germline, CDR1 is SSHAT and CDR2 is FNYEAQ (reference sequence). CDR3 region: CASSLEGQNTGELFF. Written as DNA, the CDR3 is TGTGCTAGCAGCTTAGAGGGACAGAACACCGGGGAGCTGTTTTTT. The complete variable domain, with remaining parts taken from reference TRBV7-7 and TRBJ2-2, reads GAGVSQSPRYKVTKRGQDVTLRCDPISSHATLYWYQQALGQGPEFLTYFNYEAQPDKSGLPSDRFSAERPEGSISTLTIQRTEQRDSAMYRCASSLEGQNTGELFFGEGSRLTVL.

This rearrangement joins TRBV11-2 to TRBJ2-2, with D perhaps TRBD1 (6 bases). V lost 0 bases and J lost 0, with 8 bases in between. Germline CDR1 and CDR2: SGHAT and FQNNGV. The CDR3 totals 16 residues. In DNA form, the CDR3 reads TGTGCCAGCAGCTTAGATCAGGGGTCGAACACCGGGGAGCTGTTTTTT. Protein product: CASSLDQGSNTGELFF.

V gene TRBV28 combines with J gene TRBJ1-2; 9 nucleotides agree with TRBD1. The CDR3 is made up of 14 amino acids. CDR1 and CDR2 (germline): MDHEN, SYDVKM. Trimming took 11 bases from V and 6 from J; bases not matched to a gene: 13. CDR3: CAAPQAGTGNGYTF. CDR3 nucleotides: TGTGCCGCACCTCAAGCGGGGACAGGGAATGGCTACACCTTC.

The chain carries TRBV5-1 and TRBJ2-7; D is uncertain. The CDR3 has 15 amino acids. Germline V CDR1 and CDR2: SGHRS, YFSETQ. Between the trimmed V and J ends, which lost 1 base and 1 base, there was a span of 12 bases. The CDR3 coding sequence is TGCGCCAGCAGCTTGAACCCAGTATCTTCCTACGAGCAGTACTTC. Its protein product is CASSLNPVSSYEQYF.

This clone has only one observation. The chain carries TRBV27 and TRBJ2-3; the D gene is possibly TRBD2 (6 bases). V lost 6 bases and J 8 bases, leaving 12 bases between the germline ends. CDR1 and CDR2 from the germline V gene are MNHEY and SMNVEV (reference sequence). This CDR3 has 12 amino acids. CDR3 in DNA: TGTGCCAGCAGAGGGTTGGGGGGTACGCAGTATTTT. Amino acid sequence: CASRGLGGTQYF.

The chain has TRBV18 and TRBJ1-6; D is uncertain. Germline CDR1 reads KGHSH; CDR2 reads LQKENI. CDR3 size: 16 residues. With 4 bases removed from V and 5 bases from J, the gap between germline ends came to 15 bases. The CDR3 region is CASSQEDPKNNSPLHF. The CDR3 DNA sequence: TGTGCCAGCTCACAGGAAGATCCCAAGAATAATTCACCCCTCCACTTT.

The CDR3 bases are TGTGCCAGCTCACCCCGGGACGGTGACTATGGCTACACCTTC. Translation gives CASSPRDGDYGYTF. V and J are TRBV18 and TRBJ1-2, with D possibly matching TRBD1 (5 bases). Germline CDR1 is KGHSH and CDR2 is LQKENI. The V gene lost 3 bases and the J gene lost 3 bases, with 11 bases spanning the gap. The CDR3 is 14 amino acids.

A note on this clone: A much more abundant neighbour one base away suggests this may be a read error. The J gene is TRBJ1-3, the V gene TRBV15; D is unresolved. The CDR3 has 16 residues. Germline CDR1 reads LNHNV; CDR2 reads YYDKDF (reference sequence). DNA for the CDR3: TGTGCCACCTGCAGAGCCATGGACGGCTCTGGAAACACCATATATTTT. Translation gives CATCRAMDGSGNTIYF.

J is TRBJ1-6 and V is TRBV6-1, with a possible D match to TRBD1 (6 bases). Trimming took 11 bases from V and 6 from J, leaving 11 bases between them. Germline assignment: CDR1 MNHNS and CDR2 SASEGT. The CDR3 sequence is 12 residues long. CDR3 region: CASTGSNSPLHF. The CDR3 nucleotides read TGTGCCTCGACAGGATCTAATTCACCCCTCCACTTT.

About this clone: The junction and the germline gene differ at one end; a read error may be behind it. J is TRBJ2-1 and V is TRBV7-7; 8 nucleotides match TRBD2. Germline loops: CDR1 SSHAT, CDR2 FNYEAQ (reference sequence). CDR3 length: 13 amino acids. The CDR3 DNA reads as TGTGCTAGCAGCTTAGCGGGGTGGCATGAGCAGTTCTTC. Amino acid sequence: CASSLAGWHEQFF.

The J gene is TRBJ2-2, the V gene TRBV6-5; D gene uncertain. The CDR3 has 13 residues. The V gene's germline CDR1 is MNHEY and CDR2 SVGAGI. The ends were cut back, 0 bases at V and 9 bases at J, with 8 bases in the middle. CDR3 residues: CASSYSNSRELFF. CDR3 sequence (DNA): TGTGCCAGCAGTTACTCGAATAGCCGGGAGCTGTTTTTT.

This chain connects TRBV9 to TRBJ2-1; D not resolved. CDR3 length: 12 amino acids. With 7 bases removed from V and 10 bases from J, the gap between germline ends came to 15 bases. From germline, CDR1 is SGDLS and CDR2 YYNGEE. Here the CDR3 DNA reads TGTGCCAGCTCTACTTCTGGTCGCGAGCAGTTCTTC. Protein sequence: CASSTSGREQFF.

The V and J genes are TRBV9 and TRBJ1-2; 7 positions agree with TRBD1. CDR3 length: 14 residues. J lost 6 bases, V lost 0 bases, and 5 bases had no gene match. CDR1 SGDLS and CDR2 YYNGEE come from the germline V gene. CDR3 protein: CASSVESGGDGYTF. Here the CDR3 DNA reads TGTGCCAGCAGCGTAGAATCAGGGGGGGATGGCTACACCTTC.

This clone was counted many times. J is TRBJ2-7 and V is TRBV7-2; 8 nucleotides agree with TRBD2. V shed 3 bases, J shed 2 bases, and the junction held 6 bases outside the gene matches. CDR1 is SGHTA, CDR2 FQGNSA, per germline. The CDR3 runs 15 residues. For the CDR3, the DNA is TGTGCCAGCAGCTTCCACGGGGGGGGAGCCTACGAGCAGTACTTC. Its translation is CASSFHGGGAYEQYF.

This chain uses TRBV2 with TRBJ2-2; D remains ambiguous. CDR1 is SNHLY, CDR2 FYNNEI, per germline. The CDR3 covers 13 residues. V gave up 6 bases and J gave up 3 bases, with 8 bases separating them. CDR3 region: CASSGAHTGELFF. The CDR3 nucleotides read TGTGCCAGCAGCGGAGCCCACACCGGGGAGCTGTTTTTT.

The chain has TRBV9 and TRBJ2-5; 10 nucleotides line up with TRBD2. This CDR3 spans 14 amino acids. V shed 4 bases, J shed 3 bases, and the junction held 3 bases outside the gene matches. CDR1 is SGDLS, CDR2 YYNGEE, per germline. The chain's CDR3 is CASSPGLAEETQYF. For the CDR3, the DNA is TGTGCCAGCAGCCCCGGACTAGCGGAAGAGACCCAGTACTTC.

This rearrangement joins TRBV10-3 to TRBJ1-1; no clear D gene. The CDR3 spans 13 residues. With 5 bases removed from V and 1 base from J, the gap between germline ends came to 8 bases. Germline V gene data show CDR1 as ENHRY and CDR2 as SYGVKD. The CDR3 DNA reads as TGTGCCATCAGTCGGCAGGCGAACACTGAAGCTTTCTTT. Encoded protein: CAISRQANTEAFF.

The rearrangement joins TRBV29-1 to TRBJ2-3; TRBD1 aligns across 9 bases. J lost 3 bases, V lost 3 bases, and 1 base had no gene match. CDR3 length: 13 residues. Germline CDR1 reads SQVTM; CDR2 reads ANQGSEA. CDR3 nucleotides: TGCAGCGTTGATGGACAGGGGACAGATACGCAGTATTTT. Its translation is CSVDGQGTDTQYF.

The rearrangement joins TRBV7-3 to TRBJ1-5; D ambiguous. The CDR3 contains 13 residues. Between the trimmed V and J ends, which lost 3 bases and 6 bases, there was a span of 9 bases. The germline V gene encodes CDR1 SGHTA and CDR2 FQGTGA. CDR3 coding DNA: TGTGCCAGCAGCTTGTCGTTGGGTCAGCCCCAGCATTTT. Protein: CASSLSLGQPQHF.

This clone was seen once. The chain combines TRBV7-2 with TRBJ2-1; no firm D call. With 3 bases removed from V and 6 bases from J, the gap between germline ends came to 6 bases. CDR3 length equals 12 residues. Germline CDR1 is SGHTA and CDR2 is FQGNSA. CDR3 coding DNA: TGTGCCAGCAGCTTGCGGAGCAATGAGCAGTTCTTC. It yields the protein CASSLRSNEQFF.

The genes are TRBV2 and TRBJ2-1; D uncertain. Trimming took off 6 bases at V and 8 bases at J, with 14 bases between the two ends. The CDR3 sequence is 13 residues long. Germline CDR1 is SNHLY and CDR2 is FYNNEI. CDR3 loop: CASRAERSYEQFF. CDR3 nucleotides: TGTGCCAGCAGGGCCGAGAGGAGCTATGAGCAGTTCTTC.

This chain joins TRBV28 and TRBJ1-4; tentatively, D is TRBD1 (5 bases). The CDR3 has 15 residues. The germline gives CDR1 MDHEN, CDR2 SYDVKM. Trimming shortened V by 5 bases and J by 9 bases, and 19 bases separated the two germline ends. The CDR3 DNA reads as TGTGCCAGCAGTGGAAGTGCGGGAGGGGAAAAAAAACTGTTTTTT. Protein sequence: CASSGSAGGEKKLFF.

The chain employs TRBV29-1 and TRBJ2-7, with 10 bases fitting TRBD1. CDR1 and CDR2 from the germline V gene are SQVTM and ANQGSEA. This CDR3 has 16 amino acids. V trimming: 0 bases; J trimming: 3 bases; junction bases outside the gene matches: 8. Here the CDR3 DNA reads TGCAGCGTTGAAGATCTGAGGGACAGGGGACACTACGAGCAGTACTTC. Translated: CSVEDLRDRGHYEQYF.

The CDR3 here is CASSPGDRGQETQYF. Here the CDR3 DNA reads TGCGCCAGCAGCCCCGGGGACAGGGGACAAGAGACCCAGTACTTC. The chain uses TRBV4-1 and TRBJ2-5; 10 nucleotides agree with TRBD1. Germline V gene lookup returns CDR1 MGHRA and CDR2 YSYEKL. This CDR3 is 15 amino acids long. V lost 4 bases, J lost 2 bases, and 4 bases stayed unmatched.

The rearrangement links TRBV5-8 to TRBJ1-2; a possible D gene is TRBD1 (5 bases). There are 14 residues in the CDR3. The germline V gene encodes CDR1 SGHTS and CDR2 YDEGEE. Trimming left V 5 bases short and J 8 bases short, with 19 bases between. The CDR3 sequence is CASSSEAGRGGYTF. The CDR3 DNA is TGTGCCAGCAGTTCGGAGGCAGGCCGGGGCGGCTACACCTTC.

The chain carries TRBV11-2 and TRBJ2-7, with 7 nucleotides matching TRBD2. The J segment lost 2 bases and the V segment lost 4 bases, leaving 8 bases of the junction unmatched. CDR3 length: 15 amino acids. Germline CDR1 is SGHAT and CDR2 is FQNNGV. CDR3 coding DNA: TGTGCCAGCAGCTACTCTAGCGGAGGAGCCTACGAGCAGTACTTC. Amino acid sequence: CASSYSSGGAYEQYF. Combining the CDR3 with reference TRBV11-2 and TRBJ2-7 gives the whole variable domain EAGVAQSPRYKIIEKRQSVAFWCNPISGHATLYWYQQILGQGPKLLIQFQNNGVVDDSQLPKDRFSAERLKGVDSTLKIQPAKLEDSAVYLCASSYSSGGAYEQYFGPGTRLTVT.

The chain joins TRBV7-6 to TRBJ2-7; D tentatively reads TRBD1 or TRBD2 (5 bases each). Germline assignment: CDR1 SGHVS and CDR2 FNYEAQ. The CDR3 is 13 residues long. Trimming pared 5 bases from V and 4 bases from J, leaving 12 bases between. The CDR3 loop is CASSPLGAYEQYF. CDR3 DNA: TGTGCCAGCAGCCCCCTCGGGGCGTACGAGCAGTACTTC.

This clone appeared a single time. The V gene is TRBV7-3, the J gene TRBJ1-1; perhaps TRBD1 as D (5 bases). Trimming took 4 bases from V and 0 from J, leaving 21 bases between them. The germline CDR1 and CDR2 sequences are SGHTA and FQGTGA. The CDR3 totals 18 residues. The CDR3 nucleotides are TGTGCCAGCAGCTCTCGTGCCGGTGGGGGAAAGATGAACACTGAAGCTTTCTTT. It encodes CASSSRAGGGKMNTEAFF.

This clone was observed once. This chain joins TRBV28 and TRBJ1-1; the D is unclear. Trimming shortened V by 2 bases and J by 11 bases, and 12 bases separated the two germline ends. This CDR3 spans 12 amino acids. In germline, CDR1 is MDHEN, CDR2 SYDVKM. The CDR3 DNA is TGTGCCAGCAGTTTAGAACAGTCGTTGGCTTTCTTT. Protein sequence: CASSLEQSLAFF.

V gene TRBV27 combines with J gene TRBJ2-1; 9 bases map to TRBD2. The CDR3 is 20 residues long. The germline V gene has CDR1 MNHEY and CDR2 SMNVEV (reference sequence). V lost 2 bases to trimming and J lost 8 bases; unmatched junction nucleotides: 22. The CDR3 is CASSLHFRGTFSGSIDEQFF. In DNA, the CDR3 is TGTGCCAGCAGTTTACATTTTAGGGGGACGTTTAGCGGGAGCATCGATGAGCAGTTCTTC.